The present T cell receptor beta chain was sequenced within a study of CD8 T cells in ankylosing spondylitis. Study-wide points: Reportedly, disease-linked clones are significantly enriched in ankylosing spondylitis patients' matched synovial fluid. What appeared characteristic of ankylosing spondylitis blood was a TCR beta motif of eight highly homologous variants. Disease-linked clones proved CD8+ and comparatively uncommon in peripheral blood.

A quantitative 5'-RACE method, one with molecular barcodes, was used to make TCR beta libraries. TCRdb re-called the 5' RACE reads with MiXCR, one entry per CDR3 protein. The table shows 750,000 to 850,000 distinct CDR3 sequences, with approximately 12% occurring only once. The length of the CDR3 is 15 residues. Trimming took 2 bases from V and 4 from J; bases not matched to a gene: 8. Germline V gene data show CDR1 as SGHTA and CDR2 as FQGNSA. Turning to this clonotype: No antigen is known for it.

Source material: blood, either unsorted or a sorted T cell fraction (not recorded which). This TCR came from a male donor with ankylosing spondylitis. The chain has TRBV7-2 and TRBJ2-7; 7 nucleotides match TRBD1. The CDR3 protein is CASSLTSDRVYEQYF. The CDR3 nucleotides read TGTGCCAGCAGCTTAACAAGTGACAGGGTGTACGAGCAGTACTTC.